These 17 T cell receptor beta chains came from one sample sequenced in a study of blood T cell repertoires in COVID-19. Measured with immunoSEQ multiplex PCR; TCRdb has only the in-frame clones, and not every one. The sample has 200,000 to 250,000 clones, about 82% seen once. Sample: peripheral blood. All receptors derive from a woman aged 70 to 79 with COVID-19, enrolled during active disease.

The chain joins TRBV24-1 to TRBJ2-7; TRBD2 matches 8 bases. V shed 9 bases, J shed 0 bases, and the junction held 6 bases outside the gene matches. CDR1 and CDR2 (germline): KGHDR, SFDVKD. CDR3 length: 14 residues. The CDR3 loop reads CATSYGGDSYEQYF. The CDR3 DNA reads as TGTGCCACCTCTTACGGGGGGGACTCCTACGAGCAGTACTTC.

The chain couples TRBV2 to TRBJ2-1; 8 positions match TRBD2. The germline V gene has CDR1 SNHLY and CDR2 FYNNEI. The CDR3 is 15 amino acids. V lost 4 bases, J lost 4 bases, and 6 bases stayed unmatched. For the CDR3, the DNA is TGTGCCAGCAGTGCCGGGAGGGGTTATTACAATGAGCAGTTCTTC. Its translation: CASSAGRGYYNEQFF. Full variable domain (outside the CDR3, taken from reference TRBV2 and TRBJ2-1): EPEVTQTPSHQVTQMGQEVILRCVPISNHLYFYWYRQILGQKVEFLVSFYNNEISEKSEIFDDQFSVERPDGSNFTLKIRSTKLEDSAMYFCASSAGRGYYNEQFFGPGTRLTVL.

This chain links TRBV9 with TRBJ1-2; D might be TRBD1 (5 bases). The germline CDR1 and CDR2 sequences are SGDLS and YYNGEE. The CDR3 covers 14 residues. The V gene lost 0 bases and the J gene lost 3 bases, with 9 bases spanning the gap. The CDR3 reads CASSVAQGDYGYTF. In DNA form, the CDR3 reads TGTGCCAGCAGCGTAGCCCAGGGTGACTATGGCTACACCTTC.

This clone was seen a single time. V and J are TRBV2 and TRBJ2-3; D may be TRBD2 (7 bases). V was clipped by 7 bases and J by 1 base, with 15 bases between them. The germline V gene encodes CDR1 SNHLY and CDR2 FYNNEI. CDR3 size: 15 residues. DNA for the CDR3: TGTGCCAGCAATCGGGGGGCGGGGCGCACAGATACGCAGTATTTT. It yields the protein CASNRGAGRTDTQYF.

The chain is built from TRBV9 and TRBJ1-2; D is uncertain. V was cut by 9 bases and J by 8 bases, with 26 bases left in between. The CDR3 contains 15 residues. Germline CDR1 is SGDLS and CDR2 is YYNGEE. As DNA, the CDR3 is TGTGCCAACCCGAGGGAAGGTCAGGCTCCGGGGGGCTACACCTTC. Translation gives CANPREGQAPGGYTF.

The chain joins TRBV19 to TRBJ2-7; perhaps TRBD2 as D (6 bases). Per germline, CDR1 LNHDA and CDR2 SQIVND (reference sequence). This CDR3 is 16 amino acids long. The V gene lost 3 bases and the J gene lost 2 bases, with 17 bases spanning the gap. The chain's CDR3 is CASSMVGGPTPYEQYF. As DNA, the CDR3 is TGTGCCAGTAGTATGGTCGGGGGACCCACACCCTACGAGCAGTACTTC.

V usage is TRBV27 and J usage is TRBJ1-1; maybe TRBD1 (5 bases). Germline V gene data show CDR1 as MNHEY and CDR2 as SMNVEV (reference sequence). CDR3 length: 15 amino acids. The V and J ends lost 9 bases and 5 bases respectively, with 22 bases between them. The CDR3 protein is CASNSWGAGITEAFF. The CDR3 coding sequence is TGTGCCAGTAACTCCTGGGGCGCAGGGATAACTGAAGCTTTCTTT.

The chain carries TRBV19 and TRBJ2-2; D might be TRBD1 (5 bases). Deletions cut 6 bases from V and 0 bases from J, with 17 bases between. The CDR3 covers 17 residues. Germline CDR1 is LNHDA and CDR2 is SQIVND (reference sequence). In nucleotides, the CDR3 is TGTGCCAGTAGGGACAAAACCTCTCTCGCGAACACCGGGGAGCTGTTTTTT. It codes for CASRDKTSLANTGELFF.

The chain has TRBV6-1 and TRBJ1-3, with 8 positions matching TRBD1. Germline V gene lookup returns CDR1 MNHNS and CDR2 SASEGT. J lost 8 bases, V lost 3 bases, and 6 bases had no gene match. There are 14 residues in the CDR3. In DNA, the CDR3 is TGTGCCAGCAGTGAGGGACAGGCCTTGTACACCATATATTTT. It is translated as CASSEGQALYTIYF.

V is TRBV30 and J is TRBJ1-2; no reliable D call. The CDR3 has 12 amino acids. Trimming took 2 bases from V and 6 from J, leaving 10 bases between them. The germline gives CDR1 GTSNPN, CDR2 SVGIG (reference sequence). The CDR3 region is CAWSMRENGYTF. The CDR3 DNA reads TGTGCCTGGAGTATGAGGGAGAATGGCTACACCTTC.

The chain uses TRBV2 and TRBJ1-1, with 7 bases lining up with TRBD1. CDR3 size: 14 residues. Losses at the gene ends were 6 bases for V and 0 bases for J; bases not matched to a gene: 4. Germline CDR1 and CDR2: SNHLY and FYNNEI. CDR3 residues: CASRGQVMNTEAFF. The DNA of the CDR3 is TGTGCCAGCAGAGGACAGGTAATGAACACTGAAGCTTTCTTT. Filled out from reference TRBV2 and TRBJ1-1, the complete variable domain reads EPEVTQTPSHQVTQMGQEVILRCVPISNHLYFYWYRQILGQKVEFLVSFYNNEISEKSEIFDDQFSVERPDGSNFTLKIRSTKLEDSAMYFCASRGQVMNTEAFFGQGTRLTVV.

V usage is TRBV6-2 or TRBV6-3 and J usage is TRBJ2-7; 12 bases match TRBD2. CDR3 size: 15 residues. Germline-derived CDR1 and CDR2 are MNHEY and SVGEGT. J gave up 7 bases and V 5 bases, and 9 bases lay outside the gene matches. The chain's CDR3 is CASSITTSGSSEQYF. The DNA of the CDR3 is TGTGCCAGCAGTATCACGACTAGCGGGAGTAGTGAGCAGTACTTC.

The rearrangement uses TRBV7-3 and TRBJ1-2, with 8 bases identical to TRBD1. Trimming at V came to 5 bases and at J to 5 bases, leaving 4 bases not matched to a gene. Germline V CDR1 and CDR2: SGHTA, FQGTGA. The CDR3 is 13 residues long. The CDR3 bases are TGTGCCAGCAGCACTGGACAGGGTTATGGCTACACCTTC. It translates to CASSTGQGYGYTF.

CDR3 coding DNA: TGTGCCAGCAGCGCCGGTTTAACAGGTATGGCTTTCTTT. Protein sequence: CASSAGLTGMAFF. The chain has TRBV9 and TRBJ1-1; D might be TRBD1 (5 bases). Deletions cut 3 bases from V and 11 bases from J, with 17 bases between. CDR1 and CDR2 (germline): SGDLS, YYNGEE. The length of the CDR3 is 13 residues.

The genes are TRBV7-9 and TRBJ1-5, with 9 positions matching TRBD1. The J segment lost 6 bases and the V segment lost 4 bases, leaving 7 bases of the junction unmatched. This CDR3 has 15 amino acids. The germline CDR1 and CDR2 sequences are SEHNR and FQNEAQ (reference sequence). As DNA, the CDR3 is TGTGCCAGCAGCTCCGGACAGGGGAACAGTCAGCCCCAGCATTTT. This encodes CASSSGQGNSQPQHF.

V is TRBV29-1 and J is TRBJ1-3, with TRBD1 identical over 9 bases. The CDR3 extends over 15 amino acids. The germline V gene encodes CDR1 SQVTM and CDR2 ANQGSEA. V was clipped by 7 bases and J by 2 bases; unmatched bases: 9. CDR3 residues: CSATGGADTGNTIYF. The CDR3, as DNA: TGCAGCGCCACAGGGGGCGCAGATACTGGAAACACCATATATTTT.

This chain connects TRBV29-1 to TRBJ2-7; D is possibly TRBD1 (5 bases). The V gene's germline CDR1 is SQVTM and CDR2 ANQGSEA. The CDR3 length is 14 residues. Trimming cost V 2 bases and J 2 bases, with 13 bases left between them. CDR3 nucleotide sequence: TGCAGCGTTGAAACCAGGGTGGGGACCTACGAGCAGTACTTC. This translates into CSVETRVGTYEQYF.